These 20 T cell receptor beta chains came from one sample sequenced in a study of blood T cell repertoires in COVID-19 (dated by TCRdb to about 2020). The library was made by the immunoSEQ multiplex PCR assay. As stored in TCRdb, this immuneACCESS dataset retains in-frame rearrangements with V and J assigned. A fraction of the clones does not appear; measured against another copy, unresolved V genes explain less than half of the discrepancy, and the remainder lacks a known reason. Across this sample there are 250,000 to 300,000 clones, with about nine tenths seen only once. 1.9% of the sample is in the top ten clones. The specimen sequenced was PBMCs or T cells enriched from blood (not recorded which). The receptors shown here come from a woman aged 55-75 years who had recovered from COVID-19.

V gene TRBV5-1 combines with J gene TRBJ2-1, with D possibly matching TRBD2 (6 bases). The CDR3 spans 14 residues. The germline gives CDR1 SGHRS, CDR2 YFSETQ. Trimming pared 5 bases from V and 0 bases from J, leaving 9 bases between. In DNA, the CDR3 is TGCGCCAGCAGAGTGACTAGCTCCTACAATGAGCAGTTCTTC. Residues: CASRVTSSYNEQFF.

In this sample, this clone turned up a few times. This chain's CDR3 is CASSFSPYQETQYF. The CDR3 nucleotides read TGTGCCAGCAGCTTTAGTCCCTACCAAGAGACCCAGTACTTC. This chain joins TRBV11-2 and TRBJ2-5; D gene uncertain. V shed 3 bases and J shed 0 bases, with 8 bases lying between them. The length of the CDR3 is 14 residues. Germline V gene lookup returns CDR1 SGHAT and CDR2 FQNNGV.

The rearrangement uses TRBV13 and TRBJ2-3; possibly TRBD2 for D (6 bases). Germline CDR1 and CDR2: PRHDT and FYEKMQ (reference sequence). V shed 3 bases and J shed 8 bases, with 6 bases lying between them. The CDR3 is made up of 11 amino acids. Here the CDR3 reads CASSLGGTQYF. CDR3 DNA sequence: TGTGCCAGCAGCTTGGGGGGTACGCAGTATTTT.

The V and J genes are TRBV24-1 and TRBJ1-5, with 10 bases aligning to TRBD1. The CDR3 has 16 residues. The junction had 5 bases not matched to a gene; V was cut back by 3 bases and J by 4 bases. The V gene's germline CDR1 is KGHDR and CDR2 SFDVKD. CDR3 in amino acids: CATSDAGQGGNQPQHF. The CDR3 coding sequence is TGTGCCACCAGTGATGCCGGACAGGGGGGAAATCAGCCCCAGCATTTT.

This clone was observed a few times. This chain uses TRBV10-3 with TRBJ2-7, with D perhaps matching TRBD2 (6 bases). The V and J ends lost 4 bases and 2 bases respectively, with 9 bases between them. The germline V gene has CDR1 ENHRY and CDR2 SYGVKD. This CDR3 is built from 13 residues. The chain's CDR3 is CAISASVAYEQYF. The DNA for the CDR3 is TGTGCCATCAGTGCTAGCGTGGCCTACGAGCAGTACTTC.

This clone turned up a few times. CDR3 sequence reads: CASSRVYRGRDAGELFF. The CDR3 DNA reads as TGCGCCAGCAGCCGAGTATACAGGGGGCGCGACGCCGGGGAGCTGTTTTTT. The chain links TRBV5-1 to TRBJ2-2; 9 bases fit TRBD1. This CDR3 spans 17 amino acids. CDR1 and CDR2 (germline): SGHRS, YFSETQ. Germline trimming cut 4 bases from V and 6 bases from J; bases unmatched to any gene: 13.

CDR3: CAWSKQGAGNTIYF. CDR3 sequence (DNA): TGTGCCTGGAGTAAACAGGGCGCCGGAAACACCATATATTTT. The V and J genes are TRBV30 and TRBJ1-3; maybe TRBD1 (6 bases). The germline V gene encodes CDR1 GTSNPN and CDR2 SVGIG (reference sequence). V was shortened by 2 bases and J by 4 bases, with 12 bases between the two germline ends. The CDR3 sequence is 14 residues long.

The chain employs TRBV5-1 and TRBJ1-2; D is unclear. Trimming shortened V by 0 bases and J by 0 bases, and 12 bases separated the two germline ends. Germline-derived CDR1 and CDR2 are SGHRS and YFSETQ. The CDR3 contains 16 residues. The DNA of the CDR3 is TGCGCCAGCAGCTTGGTATCAGGTTTAGCTAACTATGGCTACACCTTC. Translation gives CASSLVSGLANYGYTF.

The rearrangement joins TRBV5-1 to TRBJ1-2; tentative D call: TRBD1 (6 bases). Germline V gives CDR1 SGHRS, CDR2 YFSETQ. The V and J ends lost 0 bases and 5 bases respectively, with 11 bases between them. The CDR3 is made up of 14 amino acids. The CDR3 loop reads CASSLAEQGYGYTF. CDR3 DNA: TGCGCCAGCAGCTTGGCCGAACAGGGTTATGGCTACACCTTC.

This chain uses TRBV7-3 with TRBJ2-7; TRBD1 aligns across 8 bases. CDR1 and CDR2 from the germline V gene are SGHTA and FQGTGA. This CDR3 has 14 amino acids. V gave up 3 bases and J gave up 3 bases; unmatched junction bases: 4. The chain's CDR3 is CASSFGQGHYEQYF. The CDR3 DNA follows: TGTGCCAGCAGCTTTGGACAGGGACACTACGAGCAGTACTTC.

The CDR3 nucleotides are TGTGCCAGCAGCGTTCTCCAGTCCAGGGGCTACACCTTC. Protein sequence: CASSVLQSRGYTF. The chain joins TRBV9 to TRBJ1-2, with no clear D. The V gene's germline CDR1 is SGDLS and CDR2 YYNGEE. Trimming took 2 bases from V and 8 from J, leaving 13 bases between them. This CDR3 spans 13 amino acids. Supplemented by reference TRBV9 and TRBJ1-2, the full variable domain reads DSGVTQTPKHLITATGQRVTLRCSPRSGDLSVYWYQQSLDQGLQFLIQYYNGEERAKGNILERFSAQQFPDLHSELNLSSLELGDSALYFCASSVLQSRGYTFGSGTRLTVV.

The chain uses TRBV5-1 and TRBJ2-1; 7 bases are shared with TRBD2. Trimming took 4 bases from V and 13 from J; bases not matched to a gene: 11. CDR1 SGHRS and CDR2 YFSETQ come from the germline V gene. The CDR3 spans 13 residues. CDR3 sequence reads: CASSQSGGTLQFF. The CDR3 DNA sequence: TGCGCCAGCAGCCAGTCCGGGGGGACTCTACAGTTCTTC.

The rearrangement uses TRBV5-1 and TRBJ2-2; 7 nucleotides align to TRBD1. Germline V lookup: CDR1 SGHRS, CDR2 YFSETQ. CDR3 length: 15 residues. Germline trimming cut 0 bases from V and 3 bases from J; bases unmatched to any gene: 2. The chain's CDR3 is CASSLAGTDTGELFF. DNA for the CDR3: TGCGCCAGCAGCTTGGCCGGGACAGACACCGGGGAGCTGTTTTTT.

The DNA of the CDR3 is TGTGCCAGCAGTTCGGCAGGGAATACCTACGAGCAGTACTTC. As protein: CASSSAGNTYEQYF. V is TRBV27 and J is TRBJ2-7, with a possible D match to TRBD1 (5 bases). Trimming pared 4 bases from V and 2 bases from J, leaving 12 bases between. In germline, CDR1 is MNHEY, CDR2 SMNVEV (reference sequence). This CDR3 comprises 14 residues.

This chain connects TRBV14 to TRBJ2-7; D may be TRBD1 (5 bases). The CDR3 runs to 14 residues. Germline V gene data show CDR1 as SGHDN and CDR2 as FVKESK. Trimming left V 4 bases short and J 3 bases short, with 13 bases between. The CDR3: CASSPYWTLYEQYF. Here the CDR3 DNA reads TGTGCCAGCAGCCCCTACTGGACACTCTACGAGCAGTACTTC.

This sequence joins TRBV30 and TRBJ1-1, with TRBD1 matching 8 bases. This CDR3 contains 12 residues. Germline loops: CDR1 GTSNPN, CDR2 SVGIG (reference sequence). J lost 3 bases, V lost 7 bases, and 4 bases had no gene match. The CDR3 nucleotides are TGTGCCTTAGGGACAGGATACACTGAAGCTTTCTTT. Its translation is CALGTGYTEAFF.

CDR3 loop: CASSQGGRGVSTGELFF. CDR3 nucleotide sequence: TGCGCCAGCAGCCAAGGGGGGCGGGGGGTTTCCACCGGGGAGCTGTTTTTT. V gene TRBV4-1 combines with J gene TRBJ2-2; 8 positions agree with TRBD2. V lost 1 base, J lost 4 bases, and 8 bases stayed unmatched. Per the germline V gene, CDR1 is MGHRA and CDR2 is YSYEKL. The CDR3 is 17 amino acids.

CDR3 loop: CAWRKPGQESGYTF. DNA of the CDR3: TGTGCCTGGCGAAAACCGGGACAGGAATCTGGCTACACCTTC. V and J are TRBV30 and TRBJ1-2; 8 nucleotides align to TRBD1. V lost 5 bases, J lost 7 bases, and 12 bases stayed unmatched. From germline, CDR1 is GTSNPN and CDR2 SVGIG (reference sequence). This CDR3 has 14 residues.

This CDR3 is CASSLLPRGEQFF. CDR3 bases: TGTGCCAGCAGCTTACTCCCCCGGGGTGAGCAGTTCTTC. This rearrangement joins TRBV11-3 to TRBJ2-1, with D perhaps TRBD2 (5 bases). This CDR3 spans 13 amino acids. CDR1 and CDR2 (germline): SGHNT, YENEEA. V lost 2 bases, J lost 9 bases, and 11 bases lay in between.

This chain connects TRBV10-3 to TRBJ1-5; D is possibly TRBD1 (5 bases). The V gene's germline CDR1 is ENHRY and CDR2 SYGVKD. V was shortened by 0 bases and J by 7 bases, with 10 bases between the two germline ends. CDR3 size: 14 residues. CDR3 sequence (DNA): TGTGCCATCAGTGAGTCCCAGGGTCCCCAGCCCCAGCATTTT. Its protein product is CAISESQGPQPQHF.